The 32 T cell receptor beta chains reported below all come from one sample, sequenced in a study of beta chain features in type 1 diabetes. Their antigen targets remain unknown. The whole isolated RNA underwent reverse transcription, so sequencing captured expressed TCRB transcripts. The protocol was immunoSEQ multiplex PCR, while the TCRdb copy is restricted to in-frame clones and leaves out a portion. The sample yields under 850,000 clones, about an eighth seen once. Regarding the study as a whole: Patients with Type 1 diabetes showed moderately but significantly shorter TCRB CDR3s in all four CD4+ subsets.

The sequencing sample was made of naive CD4+ T cells from blood. The receptors were sampled from a man aged 18 to 29 with type 1 diabetes.

This clone was seen a few times. The same CDR3 can be traced to other DNA sequences in this sample. The genes are TRBV28 and TRBJ1-2; D possibly corresponds to TRBD1 (5 bases). CDR1 and CDR2 from the germline V gene are MDHEN and SYDVKM. There are 12 residues in the CDR3. Deletions cut 5 bases from V and 4 bases from J, with 8 bases between. The DNA for the CDR3 is TGTGCCAGCAGTCTCCAGGGCTATGGCTACACCTTC. Translating it yields CASSLQGYGYTF.

With regard to this clone: Other DNA sequences in the sample encode the same CDR3. The chain combines TRBV27 with TRBJ2-7; D might be TRBD1 (5 bases). The CDR3 contains 12 residues. Germline V CDR1 and CDR2: MNHEY, SMNVEV (reference sequence). V lost 6 bases to trimming and J lost 3 bases, with 9 bases between them. The CDR3 region has the DNA TGTGCCAGCAGCCAAAGGGGCTACGAGCAGTACTTC. This encodes CASSQRGYEQYF.

The chain joins TRBV7-2 to TRBJ1-4, with 10 bases identical to TRBD1. The CDR3 covers 14 residues. V trimming: 3 bases; J trimming: 7 bases; junction bases outside the gene matches: 2. Germline CDR1 SGHTA, CDR2 FQGNSA. CDR3 protein: CASSFDRGREKLFF. CDR3 in DNA: TGTGCCAGCAGCTTTGACAGGGGGCGTGAAAAACTGTTTTTT. The full variable domain, rest sourced from reference TRBV7-2 and TRBJ1-4, is GAGVSQSPSNKVTEKGKDVELRCDPISGHTALYWYRQSLGQGLEFLIYFQGNSAPDKSGLPSDRFSAERTGGSVSTLTIQRTQQEDSAVYLCASSFDRGREKLFFGSGTQLSVL.

This clone was seen a few times. CDR3 nucleotide sequence: TGTGCCAGCAGCCCCTGGATATCAGGGGAGGCGGCTTTCTTT. Translated: CASSPWISGEAAFF. The gene calls are TRBV14 and TRBJ1-1, with D possibly matching TRBD1 (6 bases). CDR1 is SGHDN and CDR2 is FVKESK in the germline V gene. The V and J ends lost 4 bases and 11 bases respectively, with 20 bases between them. CDR3 size: 14 residues.

V is TRBV7-9 and J is TRBJ1-2; D may be TRBD1 (5 bases). Germline loops: CDR1 SEHNR, CDR2 FQNEAQ (reference sequence). V was trimmed by 0 bases and J by 9 bases, leaving 14 bases between them. The CDR3 contains 14 residues. CDR3 sequence reads: CASSLAGAGMRYTF. The CDR3 nucleotides read TGTGCCAGCAGCTTAGCCGGGGCAGGGATGCGCTACACCTTC.

The V gene is TRBV30, the J gene TRBJ2-3, with D hard to call. The CDR3 loop spans 14 amino acids. V was trimmed by 4 bases and J by 1 base, leaving 12 bases between them. The germline V gene has CDR1 GTSNPN and CDR2 SVGIG (reference sequence). CDR3 loop: CAWKSQVGTDTQYF. The CDR3 DNA reads TGTGCCTGGAAGAGCCAGGTTGGCACAGATACGCAGTATTTT.

This clone came up a few times. The rearrangement joins TRBV5-5 to TRBJ1-2; D gene unclear. This CDR3 is 12 amino acids long. Germline CDR1 SGHKS, CDR2 YYEKEE (reference sequence). The germline V and J ends were trimmed by 4 bases and 1 base, with 5 bases remaining between them. In nucleotides, the CDR3 is TGTGCCAGCAGCCCGGATAACTATGGCTACACCTTC. It encodes CASSPDNYGYTF.

This clone showed up just a few times. J is TRBJ1-4 and V is TRBV2, with D hard to call. The CDR3 is 16 amino acids. Trimming took off 0 bases at V and 4 bases at J, with 12 bases between the two ends. Germline V gene data show CDR1 as SNHLY and CDR2 as FYNNEI. CDR3 residues: CASSEALRVINEKLFF. CDR3 nucleotides: TGTGCCAGCAGTGAAGCGCTTAGGGTGATTAATGAAAAACTGTTTTTT.

The chain joins TRBV9 to TRBJ1-1; D is ambiguous. Germline V lookup: CDR1 SGDLS, CDR2 YYNGEE. Trimming shortened V by 0 bases and J by 9 bases, and 21 bases separated the two germline ends. This CDR3 contains 16 residues. The CDR3 loop is CASSVGGGTSQLKAFF. In DNA, the CDR3 is TGTGCCAGCAGCGTAGGTGGCGGAACGTCTCAGTTGAAAGCTTTCTTT.

This clone came up a few times. The rearrangement links TRBV9 to TRBJ2-5; TRBD1 aligns across 7 bases. The CDR3 extends over 16 amino acids. The junction had 16 bases not matched to a gene; V was cut back by 9 bases and J by 2 bases. CDR1 is SGDLS, CDR2 YYNGEE, per germline. The CDR3 loop reads CATNTGEEGRQETQYF. CDR3 nucleotides: TGTGCCACCAATACAGGGGAAGAGGGCCGTCAAGAGACCCAGTACTTC.

The chain combines TRBV6-6 with TRBJ1-5; perhaps TRBD1 as D (5 bases). Germline assignment: CDR1 MNHNY and CDR2 SVGAGI (reference sequence). With 5 bases removed from V and 6 bases from J, the gap between germline ends came to 14 bases. This CDR3 spans 14 amino acids. The CDR3 here is CASSTPGRGQPQHF. CDR3 coding DNA: TGTGCCAGCAGTACGCCAGGGAGGGGTCAGCCCCAGCATTTT.

This chain joins TRBV6-1 and TRBJ1-1, with no clear D. The germline V gene encodes CDR1 MNHNS and CDR2 SASEGT. The CDR3 is made up of 15 amino acids. The germline V and J ends were trimmed by 4 bases and 0 bases, with 12 bases remaining between them. CDR3 protein: CASSGFWAMNTEAFF. The CDR3 DNA sequence: TGTGCCAGCAGTGGGTTTTGGGCTATGAACACTGAAGCTTTCTTT.

This chain links TRBV5-6 with TRBJ1-1; no clear D gene. The CDR3 consists of 13 residues. CDR1 and CDR2 from the germline V gene are SGHDT and YYEEEE. V was shortened by 5 bases and J by 1 base, with 9 bases between the two germline ends. CDR3 in amino acids: CASRKQPNTEAFF. The CDR3 nucleotides are TGTGCCAGCAGGAAACAACCGAACACTGAAGCTTTCTTT.

This clone was counted only a few times. The CDR3 nucleotides are TGTGCCAGCAGCTCCGGACACTATAATTCACCCCTCCACTTT. This codes for CASSSGHYNSPLHF. The rearrangement uses TRBV5-4 and TRBJ1-6; possible D gene TRBD1, 5 bases. Germline V lookup: CDR1 SGHNT, CDR2 YYREEE (reference sequence). This CDR3 has 14 residues. V was pared by 3 bases and J by 3 bases, with 7 bases between.

The chain recombines TRBV30 with TRBJ2-5; 7 bases line up with TRBD2. The CDR3 sequence is 15 residues long. V dropped 1 base and J dropped 4; count of bases not matched to a gene: 9. Per germline, CDR1 GTSNPN and CDR2 SVGIG (reference sequence). CDR3 in amino acids: CAWSGLAAFGETQYF. CDR3 coding DNA: TGTGCCTGGAGTGGCCTAGCGGCCTTCGGAGAGACCCAGTACTTC.

This chain joins TRBV6-4 and TRBJ2-2; tentative D call: TRBD1 (5 bases). The CDR3 has 15 amino acids. V lost 3 bases to trimming and J lost 0 bases, with 8 bases between them. Looked up from germline, CDR1 is MRHNA and CDR2 is SNTAGT. The CDR3 here is CASSEQGANTGELFF. The CDR3 DNA reads as TGTGCCAGCAGTGAGCAAGGGGCGAACACCGGGGAGCTGTTTTTT.

The gene calls are TRBV7-3 and TRBJ2-1; D may be TRBD1 (6 bases). Germline CDR1 reads SGHTA; CDR2 reads FQGTGA. V lost 7 bases and J lost 5, with 15 bases in between. This CDR3 has 14 residues. As DNA, the CDR3 is TGTGCCAGCACCTCCGGGACATTAAACAATGAGCAGTTCTTC. This sequence encodes CASTSGTLNNEQFF.

The sample holds a few counts of this clone. The chain has TRBV28 and TRBJ1-1; D not certain. Germline lookup yields CDR1 MDHEN and CDR2 SYDVKM. V was clipped by 7 bases and J by 1 base, with 4 bases between them. This CDR3 contains 11 residues. The CDR3 reads CASIENTEAFF. As DNA, the CDR3 is TGTGCCAGCATAGAGAACACTGAAGCTTTCTTT.

This clone has just a few counts. Here the CDR3 reads CASSPDGTYGYTF. The CDR3 coding sequence is TGTGCCAGCAGCCCGGACGGGACCTATGGCTACACCTTC. The chain is built from TRBV11-3 and TRBJ1-2, with D tentatively TRBD1 (5 bases). Per germline, CDR1 SGHNT and CDR2 YENEEA. The CDR3 is 13 residues long. The germline V and J ends were trimmed by 5 bases and 4 bases, with 11 bases remaining between them.

As concerns this clone: This specimen includes other DNA sequences encoding the same CDR3. This rearrangement joins TRBV29-1 to TRBJ1-2, with no clear D. Germline assignment: CDR1 SQVTM and CDR2 ANQGSEA. V gave up 4 bases and J gave up 3 bases, with 6 bases separating them. The CDR3 sequence is 11 residues long. CDR3 in amino acids: CSVGGDYGYTF. For the CDR3, the DNA is TGCAGCGTTGGGGGAGACTATGGCTACACCTTC.

This clone was counted between two and nine times. Additional DNA sequences in this sample encode the identical CDR3. The J gene is TRBJ2-2, the V gene TRBV7-9; 8 bases match TRBD1. This CDR3 contains 14 residues. The junction had 0 bases not matched to a gene; V was cut back by 1 base and J by 5 bases. Germline lookup yields CDR1 SEHNR and CDR2 FQNEAQ (reference sequence). CDR3 in DNA: TGTGCCAGCAGCTTAGGACAGGGGACCGGGGAGCTGTTTTTT. It yields the protein CASSLGQGTGELFF.

This clone was found a few times. This rearrangement joins TRBV5-1 to TRBJ2-5; no firm D call. Per germline, CDR1 SGHRS and CDR2 YFSETQ. The V and J ends lost 4 bases and 5 bases respectively, with 12 bases between them. The length of the CDR3 is 13 residues. The CDR3: CASSPQLGETQYF. The DNA for the CDR3 is TGCGCCAGCAGCCCCCAATTGGGGGAGACCCAGTACTTC.

The rearrangement uses TRBV19 and TRBJ2-3, with D possibly being TRBD1 or TRBD2 (6 bases each). Between the trimmed V and J ends, which lost 3 bases and 7 bases, there was a span of 14 bases. The CDR3 has 14 residues. CDR1 and CDR2 from the germline V gene are LNHDA and SQIVND (reference sequence). The CDR3 region has the DNA TGTGCCAGTAGTATTCCGGGGGCGGCGAATACGCAGTATTTT. Residues: CASSIPGAANTQYF.

This clone was detected only a few times. The germline gene is not matched at one end of the junction; a read error may be the cause. Other DNA sequences of this sample code for an identical CDR3. The genes are TRBV4-1 and TRBJ2-3; D not certain. The germline CDR1 and CDR2 sequences are MGHRA and YSYEKL. This CDR3 has 14 amino acids. The CDR3 spells CASSQDRSTDTQYF. As DNA, the CDR3 is TGTGCCAGCAGCCAAGATCGTAGCACAGATACGCAGTATTTT.

Regarding this clone: Other nucleotide sequences in the sample specify the same CDR3. The rearrangement uses TRBV30 and TRBJ2-3; D gene ambiguous. Germline V lookup: CDR1 GTSNPN, CDR2 SVGIG (reference sequence). V lost 1 base, J lost 9 bases, and 17 bases lay in between. There are 14 residues in the CDR3. The CDR3 DNA sequence: TGTGCCTGGAGTGCTGAGACGCGTGGGAAAACGCAGTATTTT. Translated, it gives CAWSAETRGKTQYF. Full variable domain (outside the CDR3, taken from reference TRBV30 and TRBJ2-3): SQTIHQWPATLVQPVGSPLSLECTVEGTSNPNLYWYRQAAGRGLQLLFYSVGIGQISSEVPQNLSASRPQDRQFILSSKKLLLSDSGFYLCAWSAETRGKTQYFGPGTRLTVL.

This chain joins TRBV4-1 and TRBJ1-1; TRBD1 matches at 9 bases. The CDR3 spans 15 residues. The V segment lost 5 bases and the J segment 4 bases; nucleotides outside the gene matches: 8. Germline lookup yields CDR1 MGHRA and CDR2 YSYEKL. Here the CDR3 reads CASSENRGHFTEAFF. The CDR3 DNA reads as TGCGCCAGCAGCGAGAACAGGGGGCATTTCACTGAAGCTTTCTTT.

V usage is TRBV7-2 and J usage is TRBJ2-7; 11 nucleotides line up with TRBD2. Looked up from germline, CDR1 is SGHTA and CDR2 is FQGNSA. This CDR3 contains 16 residues. Trimming removed 4 bases from V and 2 bases from J; junction bases left unmatched: 7. DNA of the CDR3: TGTGCCAGCAGCTACGCTAGCGGGGGGTTCGCCTACGAGCAGTACTTC. Encoded protein: CASSYASGGFAYEQYF.

This rearrangement joins TRBV11-2 to TRBJ1-1; D is ambiguous. Trimming stripped 8 bases from V and 1 base from J, with 11 bases between. This CDR3 has 13 amino acids. Looked up from germline, CDR1 is SGHAT and CDR2 is FQNNGV. The CDR3 loop is CASGTEGNTEAFF. As DNA, the CDR3 is TGTGCCAGCGGCACTGAGGGGAACACTGAAGCTTTCTTT.

To note about this clone: At one of its ends the junction is not consistent with the germline gene, which may arise from a read error. The gene calls are TRBV14 and TRBJ1-2; D might be TRBD1 (5 bases). This CDR3 comprises 12 residues. CDR1 is SGHDN and CDR2 is FVKESK in the germline V gene. The CDR3 sequence: CASSQVPAGVHF. DNA for the CDR3: TGTGCCAGCAGCCAAGTACCTGCGGGGGTACACTTC.

This clone has just a few counts. The gene calls are TRBV11-2 and TRBJ2-7; D unclear. V lost 1 base, J lost 0 bases, and 7 bases lay in between. CDR1 SGHAT and CDR2 FQNNGV come from the germline V gene. This CDR3 is 14 amino acids long. The CDR3 sequence: CASSLGTASYEQYF. The CDR3 DNA reads TGTGCCAGCAGCTTAGGGACGGCCTCCTACGAGCAGTACTTC.

This clone was detected only a few times. Other DNA sequences in this sample translate to the same CDR3. The chain links TRBV4-1 to TRBJ2-2; TRBD1 aligns across 8 bases. With 3 bases clipped from V and 1 base from J, the junction kept 4 bases outside the gene matches. The germline CDR1 and CDR2 sequences are MGHRA and YSYEKL. The CDR3 runs 16 residues. The CDR3 loop reads CASSHPGQGNTGELFF. The CDR3 coding sequence is TGCGCCAGCAGCCATCCCGGACAGGGGAACACCGGGGAGCTGTTTTTT.

The chain uses TRBV19 and TRBJ2-7, with 10 bases that match TRBD1. Germline CDR1 reads LNHDA; CDR2 reads SQIVND (reference sequence). The CDR3 runs 15 residues. V was clipped by 5 bases and J by 2 bases; unmatched bases: 6. CDR3 in DNA: TGTGCCAGTAGTCTTGTCGGACAGGGGGCCTACGAGCAGTACTTC. Its protein is CASSLVGQGAYEQYF.